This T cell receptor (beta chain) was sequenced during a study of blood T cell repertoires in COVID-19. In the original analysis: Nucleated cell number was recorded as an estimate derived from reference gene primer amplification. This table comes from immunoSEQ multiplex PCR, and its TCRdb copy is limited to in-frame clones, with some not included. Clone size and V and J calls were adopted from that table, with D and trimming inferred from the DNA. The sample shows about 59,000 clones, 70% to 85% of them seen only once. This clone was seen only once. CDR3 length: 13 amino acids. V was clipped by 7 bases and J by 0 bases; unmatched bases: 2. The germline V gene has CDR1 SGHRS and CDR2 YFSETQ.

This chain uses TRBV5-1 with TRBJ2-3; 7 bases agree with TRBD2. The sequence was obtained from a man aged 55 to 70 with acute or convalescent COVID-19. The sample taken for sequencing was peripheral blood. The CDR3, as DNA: TGCGCCAGCCGGGGGGACAGCACAGATACGCAGTATTTT. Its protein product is CASRGDSTDTQYF. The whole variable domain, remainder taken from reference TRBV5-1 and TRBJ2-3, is KAGVTQTPRYLIKTRGQQVTLSCSPISGHRSVSWYQQTPGQGLQFLFEYFSETQRNKGNFPGRFSGRQFSNSRSEMNVSTLELGDSALYLCASRGDSTDTQYFGPGTRLTVL.